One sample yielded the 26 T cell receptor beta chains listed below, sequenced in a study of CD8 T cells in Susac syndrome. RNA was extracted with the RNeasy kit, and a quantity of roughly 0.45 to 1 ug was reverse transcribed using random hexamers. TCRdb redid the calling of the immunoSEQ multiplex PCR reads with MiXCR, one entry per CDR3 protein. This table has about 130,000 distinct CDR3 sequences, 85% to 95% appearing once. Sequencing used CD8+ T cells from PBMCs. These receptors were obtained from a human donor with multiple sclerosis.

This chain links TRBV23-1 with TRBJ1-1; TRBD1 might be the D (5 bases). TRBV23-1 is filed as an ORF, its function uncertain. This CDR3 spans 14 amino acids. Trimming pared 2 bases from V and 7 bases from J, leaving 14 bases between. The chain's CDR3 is CASSQTPDSCEAFF. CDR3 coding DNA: TGCGCCAGCAGTCAAACCCCCGACAGCTGTGAAGCTTTCTTT.

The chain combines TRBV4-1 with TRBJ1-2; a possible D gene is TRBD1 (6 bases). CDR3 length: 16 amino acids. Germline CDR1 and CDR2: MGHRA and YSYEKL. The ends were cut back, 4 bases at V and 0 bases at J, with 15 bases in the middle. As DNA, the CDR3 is TGCGCCAGCAGCCGGCAGGGGAAGGGGGCTAACTATGGCTACACCTTC. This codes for CASSRQGKGANYGYTF.

In DNA form, the CDR3 reads TGTGCCAGTAGTATAAAACCCCGGGACAGCTCCTACGAGCAGTACGTC. The encoded protein is CASSIKPRDSSYEQYV. The chain couples TRBV19 to TRBJ2-7; 7 bases match TRBD1. V lost 2 bases and J lost 0; bases outside the gene matches: 7. Per germline, CDR1 LNHDA and CDR2 SQIVND (reference sequence). The CDR3 sequence is 16 residues long.

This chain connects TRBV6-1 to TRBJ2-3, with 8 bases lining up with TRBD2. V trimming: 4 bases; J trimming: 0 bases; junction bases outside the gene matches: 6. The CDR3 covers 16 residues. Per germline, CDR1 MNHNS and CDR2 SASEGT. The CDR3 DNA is TGTGCCAGCAGTGCTCCAGCGGGGGCTAGCACAGATACGCAGTATTTT. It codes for CASSAPAGASTDTQYF.

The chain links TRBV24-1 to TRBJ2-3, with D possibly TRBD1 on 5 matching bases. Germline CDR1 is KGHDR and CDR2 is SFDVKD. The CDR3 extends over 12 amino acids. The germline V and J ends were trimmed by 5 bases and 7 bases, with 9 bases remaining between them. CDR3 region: CATSGGPYTQYF. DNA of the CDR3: TGTGCCACCAGTGGGGGCCCATATACGCAGTATTTT.

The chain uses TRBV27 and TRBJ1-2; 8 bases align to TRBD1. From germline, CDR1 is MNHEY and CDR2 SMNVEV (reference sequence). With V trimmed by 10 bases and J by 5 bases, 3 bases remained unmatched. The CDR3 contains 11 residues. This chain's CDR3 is CAIWTGYGYTF. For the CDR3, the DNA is TGTGCCATTTGGACAGGGTATGGCTACACCTTC.

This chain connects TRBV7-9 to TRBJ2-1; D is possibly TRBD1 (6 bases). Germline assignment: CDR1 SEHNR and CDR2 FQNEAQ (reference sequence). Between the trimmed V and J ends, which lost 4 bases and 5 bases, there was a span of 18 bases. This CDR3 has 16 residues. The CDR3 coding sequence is TGTGCCAGCAGCTCAGCTGGCAGGGGCCCGAACAATGAGCAGTTCTTC. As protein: CASSSAGRGPNNEQFF.

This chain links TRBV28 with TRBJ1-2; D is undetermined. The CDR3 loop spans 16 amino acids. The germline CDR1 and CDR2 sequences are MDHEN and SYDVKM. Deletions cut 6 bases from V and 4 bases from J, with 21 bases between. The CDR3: CASSPPLWGSRYGYTF. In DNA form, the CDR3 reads TGTGCCAGCAGCCCGCCCCTGTGGGGAAGTCGCTATGGCTACACCTTC.

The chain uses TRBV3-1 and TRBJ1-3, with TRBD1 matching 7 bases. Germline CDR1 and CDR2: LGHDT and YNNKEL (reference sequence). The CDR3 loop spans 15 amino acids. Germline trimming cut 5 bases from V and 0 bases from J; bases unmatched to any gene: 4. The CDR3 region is CASSGTAISGNTIYF. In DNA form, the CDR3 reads TGTGCCAGCAGCGGGACAGCAATCTCTGGAAACACCATATATTTT.

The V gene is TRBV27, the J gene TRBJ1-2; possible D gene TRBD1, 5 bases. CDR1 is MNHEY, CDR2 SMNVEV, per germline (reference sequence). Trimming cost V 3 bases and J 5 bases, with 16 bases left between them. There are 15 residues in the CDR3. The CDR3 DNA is TGTGCCAGCAGTTTCACCCCACTCAAGGGGTATGGCTACACCTTC. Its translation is CASSFTPLKGYGYTF.

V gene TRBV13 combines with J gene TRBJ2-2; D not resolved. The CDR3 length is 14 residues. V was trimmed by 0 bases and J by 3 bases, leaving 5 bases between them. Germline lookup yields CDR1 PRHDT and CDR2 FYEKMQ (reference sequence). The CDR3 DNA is TGTGCCAGCAGCTTAGGCCCCTACACCGGGGAGCTGTTTTTT. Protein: CASSLGPYTGELFF.

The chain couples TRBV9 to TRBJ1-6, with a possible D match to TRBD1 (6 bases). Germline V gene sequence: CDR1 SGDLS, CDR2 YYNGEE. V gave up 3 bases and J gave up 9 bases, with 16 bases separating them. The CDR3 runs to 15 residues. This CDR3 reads CASSANNREVSPLHF. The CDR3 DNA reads TGTGCCAGCAGCGCGAACAACAGGGAGGTTTCACCCCTCCACTTT.

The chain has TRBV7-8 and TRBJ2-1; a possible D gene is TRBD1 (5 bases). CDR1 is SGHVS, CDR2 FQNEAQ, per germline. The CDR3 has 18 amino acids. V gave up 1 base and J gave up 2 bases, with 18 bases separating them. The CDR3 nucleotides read TGTGCCAGCAGCTTAGGGCAGGGTAAAGGAGTACCCTACAATGAGCAGTTCTTC. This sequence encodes CASSLGQGKGVPYNEQFF.

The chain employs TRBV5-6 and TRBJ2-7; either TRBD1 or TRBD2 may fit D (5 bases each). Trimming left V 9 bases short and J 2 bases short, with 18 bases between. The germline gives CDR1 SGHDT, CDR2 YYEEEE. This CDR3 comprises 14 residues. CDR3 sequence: CATGEMTDPYEQYF. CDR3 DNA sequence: TGTGCCACCGGGGAGATGACAGATCCCTACGAGCAGTACTTC.

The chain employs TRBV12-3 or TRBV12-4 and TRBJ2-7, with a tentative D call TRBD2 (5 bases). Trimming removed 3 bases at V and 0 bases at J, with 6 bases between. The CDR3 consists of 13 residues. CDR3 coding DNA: TGTGCCAGCAGTTTTGGGAGCTCCTACGAGCAGTACGTC. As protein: CASSFGSSYEQYV.

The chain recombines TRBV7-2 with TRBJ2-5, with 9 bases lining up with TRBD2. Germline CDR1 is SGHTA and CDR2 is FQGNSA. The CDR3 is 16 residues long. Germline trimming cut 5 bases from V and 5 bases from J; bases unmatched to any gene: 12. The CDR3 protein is CASSLPAGGPEETQYF. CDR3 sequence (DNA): TGTGCCAGCAGCCTACCGGCGGGGGGGCCGGAGGAGACCCAGTACTTC. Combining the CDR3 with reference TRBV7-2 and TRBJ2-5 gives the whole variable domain GAGVSQSPSNKVTEKGKDVELRCDPISGHTALYWYRQSLGQGLEFLIYFQGNSAPDKSGLPSDRFSAERTGGSVSTLTIQRTQQEDSAVYLCASSLPAGGPEETQYFGPGTRLLVL.

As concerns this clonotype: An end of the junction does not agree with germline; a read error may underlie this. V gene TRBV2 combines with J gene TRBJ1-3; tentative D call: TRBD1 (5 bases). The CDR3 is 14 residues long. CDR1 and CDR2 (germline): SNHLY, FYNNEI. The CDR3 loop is CASGGGDSENTIYF. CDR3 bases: TGTGCCAGCGGTGGGGGTGACTCTGAAAACACCATATATTTT.

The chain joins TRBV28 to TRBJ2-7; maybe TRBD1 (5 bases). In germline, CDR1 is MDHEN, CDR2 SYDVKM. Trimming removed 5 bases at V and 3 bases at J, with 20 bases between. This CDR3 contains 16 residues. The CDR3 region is CASSPQGVGRNYEQYF. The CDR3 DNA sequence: TGTGCCAGCAGTCCCCAGGGCGTCGGGCGAAACTACGAGCAGTACTTC.

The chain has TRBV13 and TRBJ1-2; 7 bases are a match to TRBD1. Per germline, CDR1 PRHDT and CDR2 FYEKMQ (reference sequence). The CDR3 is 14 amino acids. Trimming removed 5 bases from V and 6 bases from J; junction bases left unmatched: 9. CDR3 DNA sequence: TGTGCCAGCAGCCTAAACAGGGGCCCCAATGGCTACACCTTC. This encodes CASSLNRGPNGYTF.

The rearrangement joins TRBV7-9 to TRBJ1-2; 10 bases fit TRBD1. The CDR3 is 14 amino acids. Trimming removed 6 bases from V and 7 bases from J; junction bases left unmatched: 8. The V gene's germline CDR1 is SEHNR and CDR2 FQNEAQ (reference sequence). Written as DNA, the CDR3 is TGTGCCAGCAGGCCGGGACAGGGGATGCCTGGCTACACCTTC. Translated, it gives CASRPGQGMPGYTF.

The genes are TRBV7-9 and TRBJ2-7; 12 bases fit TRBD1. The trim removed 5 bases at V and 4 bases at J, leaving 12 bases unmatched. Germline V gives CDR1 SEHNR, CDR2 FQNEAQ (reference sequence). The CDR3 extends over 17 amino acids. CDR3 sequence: CASSRWPGQGARYEQYV. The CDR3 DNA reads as TGTGCCAGCAGCCGGTGGCCGGGACAGGGGGCTCGGTACGAGCAGTACGTC.

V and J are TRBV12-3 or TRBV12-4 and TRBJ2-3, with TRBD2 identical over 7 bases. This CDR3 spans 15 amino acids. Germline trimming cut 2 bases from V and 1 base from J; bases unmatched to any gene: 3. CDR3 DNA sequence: TGTGCCAGCAGTTTATTTAGCGGGCGCACAGATACGCAGTATTTT. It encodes CASSLFSGRTDTQYF.

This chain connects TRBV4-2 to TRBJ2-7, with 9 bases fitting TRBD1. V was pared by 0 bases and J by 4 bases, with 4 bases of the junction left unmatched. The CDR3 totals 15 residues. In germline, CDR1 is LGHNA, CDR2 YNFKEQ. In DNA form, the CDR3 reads TGTGCCAGCAGCCAAGAACGGACAGGGGAATACGAGCAGTACTTC. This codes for CASSQERTGEYEQYF.

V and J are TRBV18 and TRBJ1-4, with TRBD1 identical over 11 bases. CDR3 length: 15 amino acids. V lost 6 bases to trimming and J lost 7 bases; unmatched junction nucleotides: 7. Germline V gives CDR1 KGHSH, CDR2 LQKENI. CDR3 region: CASSPDRGRGEKLFF. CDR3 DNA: TGTGCCAGCTCTCCGGACAGGGGGCGCGGTGAAAAACTGTTTTTT.

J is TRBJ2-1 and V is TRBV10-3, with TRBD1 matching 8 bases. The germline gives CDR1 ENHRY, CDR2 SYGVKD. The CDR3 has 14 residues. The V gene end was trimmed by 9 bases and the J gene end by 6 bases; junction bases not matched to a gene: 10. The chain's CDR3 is CAMRQGTHSNEQFF. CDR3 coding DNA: TGTGCCATGCGACAGGGGACTCACTCCAATGAGCAGTTCTTC.

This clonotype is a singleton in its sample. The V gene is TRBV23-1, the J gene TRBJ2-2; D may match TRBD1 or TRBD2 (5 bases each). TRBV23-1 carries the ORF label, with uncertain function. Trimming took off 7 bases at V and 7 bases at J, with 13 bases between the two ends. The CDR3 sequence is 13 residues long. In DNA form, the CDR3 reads TGCGCCAGCAAGCCGGGGCGAAGCGGGGAGCTGTTTTTT. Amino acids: CASKPGRSGELFF.